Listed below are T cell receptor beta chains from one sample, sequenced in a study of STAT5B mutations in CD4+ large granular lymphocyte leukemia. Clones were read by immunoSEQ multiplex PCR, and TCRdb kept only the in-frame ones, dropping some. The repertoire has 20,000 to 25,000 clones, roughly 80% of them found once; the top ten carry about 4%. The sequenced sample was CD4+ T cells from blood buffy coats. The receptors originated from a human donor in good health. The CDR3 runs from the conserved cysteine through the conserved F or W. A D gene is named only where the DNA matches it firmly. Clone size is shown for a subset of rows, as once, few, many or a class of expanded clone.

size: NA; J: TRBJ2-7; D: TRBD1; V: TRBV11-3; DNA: TGTGCCAGCAGCTTACGACAGGGGTCCTACGAGCAGTACTTC; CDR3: CASSLRQGSYEQYF
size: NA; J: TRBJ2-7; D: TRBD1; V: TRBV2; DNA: TGTGCCAGCTCCCCAACGGACAGGGCTTACGAGCAGTACTTC; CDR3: CASSPTDRAYEQYF
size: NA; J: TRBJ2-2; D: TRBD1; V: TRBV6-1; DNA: TGTGCCAGCAGGGGGACAGGGGCGTACGGGGAGCTGTTTTTT; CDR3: CASRGTGAYGELFF
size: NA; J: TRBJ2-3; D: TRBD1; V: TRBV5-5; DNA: TGTGCCAGCAGCCCCCAGGGACAGCCCGGAGATACGCAGTATTTT; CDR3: CASSPQGQPGDTQYF
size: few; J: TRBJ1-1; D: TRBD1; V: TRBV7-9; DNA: TGTGCCAGCAGCAGGGACAGGGGGAGTGGGGCTTTCTTT; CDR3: CASSRDRGSGAFF
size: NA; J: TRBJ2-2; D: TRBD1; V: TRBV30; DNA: TGTGCCCAAACCGGGACAGGGGATACCGGGGAGCTGTTTTTT; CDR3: CAQTGTGDTGELFF
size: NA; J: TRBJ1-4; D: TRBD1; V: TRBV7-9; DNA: TGTGCCAGCAGCCTAGGGACAGTTGCAACTAATGAAAAACTGTTTTTT; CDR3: CASSLGTVATNEKLFF
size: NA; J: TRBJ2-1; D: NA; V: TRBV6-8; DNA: TGTGCCAGCTCTCCACTCGTGGGGGGGGCAGACAATGAGCAGTTCTTC; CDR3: CASSPLVGGADNEQFF
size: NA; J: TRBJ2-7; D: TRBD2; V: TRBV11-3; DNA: TGTGCCAGCAGCGCCGGGACTAGCGGGAGCTACGAGCAGTACTTC; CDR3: CASSAGTSGSYEQYF
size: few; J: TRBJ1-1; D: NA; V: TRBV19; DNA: TGTGCCAGCTCGGACACCGTGAACACTGAAGCTTTCTTT; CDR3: CASSDTVNTEAFF
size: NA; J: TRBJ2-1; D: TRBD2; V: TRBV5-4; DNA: TGTGCCAGCAGCTTGAGGCCTAGCGGGAGGGGGGTCGGTGAGCAGTTCTTC; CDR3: CASSLRPSGRGVGEQFF
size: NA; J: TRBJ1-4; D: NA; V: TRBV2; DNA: TGTGCCAGCAGTGCGGGCAACAGTAATGAAAAACTGTTTTTT; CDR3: CASSAGNSNEKLFF
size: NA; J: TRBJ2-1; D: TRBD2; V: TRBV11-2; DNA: TGTGCCAGCAGCCCGCGGGAGGCCCAGTTCTTC; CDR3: CASSPREAQFF
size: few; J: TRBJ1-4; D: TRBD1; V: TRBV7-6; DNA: TGTGCCAGCAGCTTAGTTGGGACAGGGAATGAAAAACTGTTTTTT; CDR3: CASSLVGTGNEKLFF
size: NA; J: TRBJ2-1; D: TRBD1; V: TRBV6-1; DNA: TGTGCCAGCAGTTGGACAGGGGATGGGAATGAGCAGTTCTTC; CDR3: CASSWTGDGNEQFF
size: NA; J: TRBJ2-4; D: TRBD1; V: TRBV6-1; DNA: TGTGCCAGCAACCCCTCCAGGGGGTACATTCAGTACTTC; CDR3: CASNPSRGYIQYF
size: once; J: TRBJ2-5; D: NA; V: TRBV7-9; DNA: TGTGCCAGCAGCCCCAGTTCAACAGGACTGCAAGAGACCCAGTACTTC; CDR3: CASSPSSTGLQETQYF
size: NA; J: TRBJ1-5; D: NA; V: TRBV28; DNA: TGTGCCAGCAGTCCCCCTTTGATAGGGCAGCCCCAGCATTTT; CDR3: CASSPPLIGQPQHF
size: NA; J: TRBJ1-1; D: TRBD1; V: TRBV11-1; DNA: TGTGCCAGCAGCTTTTCGACAGGGTCAAGCACTGAAGCTTTCTTT; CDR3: CASSFSTGSSTEAFF
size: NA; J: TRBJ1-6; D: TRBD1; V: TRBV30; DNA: TGTGCCTGGAGTTTGACAGGGTGGAATTCACCCCTCCACTTT; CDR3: CAWSLTGWNSPLHF
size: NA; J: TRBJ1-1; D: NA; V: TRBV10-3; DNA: TGTGCCATCACCAAGGACAGAATGAACACTGAAGCTTTCTTT; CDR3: CAITKDRMNTEAFF
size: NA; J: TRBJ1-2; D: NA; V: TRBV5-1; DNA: TGCGCCAGCAGCTTGGACCGAACAGCCTATGGCTACACCTTC; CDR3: CASSLDRTAYGYTF
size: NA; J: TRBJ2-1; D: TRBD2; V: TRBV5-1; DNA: TGCGCCAGCAGCTCATACTTTTTAGCGGGATCTTACAATGAGCAGTTCTTC; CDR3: CASSSYFLAGSYNEQFF
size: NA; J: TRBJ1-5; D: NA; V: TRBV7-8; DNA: TGTGCCAGCAGCTACTATAGCAATCAGCCCCAGCATTTT; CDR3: CASSYYSNQPQHF
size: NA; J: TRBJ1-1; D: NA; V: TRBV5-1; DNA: TGCGCCAGCAGCTTTAGAGAGAACACTGAAGCTTTCTTT; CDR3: CASSFRENTEAFF
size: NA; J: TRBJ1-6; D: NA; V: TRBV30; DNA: TGTGCCTGGAGTGTAGGGGACACTAGCCCCCTCCACTTT; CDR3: CAWSVGDTSPLHF
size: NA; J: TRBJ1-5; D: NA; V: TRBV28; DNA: TGTGCCAGCAGTCCACCGAGCAGGGTTAGAAGCAATCAGCCCCAGCATTTT; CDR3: CASSPPSRVRSNQPQHF
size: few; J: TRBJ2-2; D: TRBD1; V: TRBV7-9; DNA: TGTGCCAGCAGCCCGCGACAGGGGACCACCGGGGAGCTGTTTTTT; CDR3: CASSPRQGTTGELFF
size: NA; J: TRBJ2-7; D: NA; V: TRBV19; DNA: TGTGCCAGTAGTATCCCCGGGGCGAAGAGCTCCTACGAGCAGTACTTC; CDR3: CASSIPGAKSSYEQYF
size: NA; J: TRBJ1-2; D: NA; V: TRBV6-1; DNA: TGTGCCAGCAGTAAGGGGGGTGATGGCTACACCTTC; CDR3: CASSKGGDGYTF
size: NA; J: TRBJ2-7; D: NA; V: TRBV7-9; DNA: TGTGCCAGCAGCCCAATGGGATACGAGCAGTACTTC; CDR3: CASSPMGYEQYF
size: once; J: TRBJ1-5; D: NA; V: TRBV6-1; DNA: TGTGCCAGCAGTATGGCAGCAAATCAGCCCCAGCATTTT; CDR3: CASSMAANQPQHF
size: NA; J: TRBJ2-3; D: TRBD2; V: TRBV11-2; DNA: TGTGCCAGCAGCTTGGGGACTAGCGGGAGGGTGAATACGCAGTATTTT; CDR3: CASSLGTSGRVNTQYF
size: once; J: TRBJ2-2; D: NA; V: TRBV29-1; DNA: TGCAGCGTTTCCAGGGATGGCACCGGGGAGCTGTTTTTT; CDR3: CSVSRDGTGELFF
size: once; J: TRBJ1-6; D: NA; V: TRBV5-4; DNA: TGTGCCAGCAGGGACTCAGGGAGCTCCTATAATTCACCCCTCCACTTT; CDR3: CASRDSGSSYNSPLHF
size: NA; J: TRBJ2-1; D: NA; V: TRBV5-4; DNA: TGTGCCAGCAGCTTAGGAGTTGGGGGCCAAGGAGGCTATGAGCAGTTCTTC; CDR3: CASSLGVGGQGGYEQFF
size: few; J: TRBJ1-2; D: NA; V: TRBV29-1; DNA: TGCAGCGTTGAAAGCAGGGAGTATGGCTACACCTTC; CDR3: CSVESREYGYTF
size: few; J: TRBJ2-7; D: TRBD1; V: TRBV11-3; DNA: TGTGCCAGCAGCTTGGACAGGTACGAGCAGTACTTC; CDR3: CASSLDRYEQYF
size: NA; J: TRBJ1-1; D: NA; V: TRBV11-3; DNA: TGTGCCAGCAGCCGCGGGGGGGCAACTGAAGCTTTCTTT; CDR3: CASSRGGATEAFF
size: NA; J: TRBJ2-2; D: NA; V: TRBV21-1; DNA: TGTGCCAGCAGCAAAAGGCATCAGGGGGCTTTCACCGGGGAGCTGTTTTTT; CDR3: CASSKRHQGAFTGELFF
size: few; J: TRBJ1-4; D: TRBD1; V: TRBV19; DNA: TGTGCCAGTAGTCTACGAAGGACAGGGGATGAAAAACTGTTTTTT; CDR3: CASSLRRTGDEKLFF
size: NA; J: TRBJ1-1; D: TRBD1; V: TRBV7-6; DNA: TGTGCCAGCAGCTTAGGGGACAGGGAATTCTCTGAAGCTTTCTTT; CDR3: CASSLGDREFSEAFF
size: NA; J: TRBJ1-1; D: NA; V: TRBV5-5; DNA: TGTGCCAGCAGCTTGGAGGCCCACCTGAACACTGAAGCTTTCTTT; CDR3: CASSLEAHLNTEAFF
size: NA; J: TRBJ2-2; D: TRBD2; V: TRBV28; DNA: TGTGCCAGCAGTTTATGGGGACTAGCGGGAGGGCCCGGGGAGCTGTTTTTT; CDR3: CASSLWGLAGGPGELFF
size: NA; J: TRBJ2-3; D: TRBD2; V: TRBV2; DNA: TGTGCCAGCAGTGAAGCTGGGCTAGCGGGAGGGAAAGATACGCAGTATTTT; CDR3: CASSEAGLAGGKDTQYF
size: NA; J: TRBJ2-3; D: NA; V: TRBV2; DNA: TGTGCCAGCGTCCTAGCAGATACGCAGTATTTT; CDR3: CASVLADTQYF
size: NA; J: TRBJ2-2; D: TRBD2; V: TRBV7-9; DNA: TGTGCCAGCGGCCTAGCGGGAGGGCCGAACACCGGGGAGCTGTTTTTT; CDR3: CASGLAGGPNTGELFF
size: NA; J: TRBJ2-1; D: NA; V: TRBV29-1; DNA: TGCAGCGGAGCCGGGACAGGACTAGCACAGCAGTTCTTC; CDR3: CSGAGTGLAQQFF
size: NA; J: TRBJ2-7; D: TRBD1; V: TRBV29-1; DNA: TGCAGCGTAGGAACAGGGGTCTACGAGCAGTACTTC; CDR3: CSVGTGVYEQYF
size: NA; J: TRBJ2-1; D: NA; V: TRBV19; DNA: TGTGCCAGTAGTTGGCGGGGCAATGAGCAGTTCTTC; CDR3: CASSWRGNEQFF
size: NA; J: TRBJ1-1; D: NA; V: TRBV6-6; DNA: TGTGCCAGCAGCCCTGGGGGTGAAGCTTTCTTT; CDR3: CASSPGGEAFF
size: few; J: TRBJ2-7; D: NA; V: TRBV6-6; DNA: TGTGCCAGCAGTACACCATCCTACGAGCAGTACTTC; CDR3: CASSTPSYEQYF
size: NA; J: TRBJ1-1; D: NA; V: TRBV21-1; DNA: TGTGCCAGCAGCCCCGGGGGGGTGGGGACTGAAGCTTTCTTT; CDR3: CASSPGGVGTEAFF